The 3 T cell receptor beta chains in this list originate from one sample, sequenced in a study of T cell changes during pregnancy in multiple sclerosis. Only in-frame clones appear in the TCRdb table, and some are missing; sequencing was by immunoSEQ multiplex PCR. The profile shows 93,000 or so clones, more than 85% of them singletons. The input for sequencing was peripheral blood, taken before pregnancy. The receptors shown here come from a female donor with multiple sclerosis, enrolled in a pregnancy study.

This chain joins TRBV2 and TRBJ2-7; possible D gene TRBD1, 5 bases. Trimming shortened V by 8 bases and J by 1 base, and 12 bases separated the two germline ends. Germline V CDR1 and CDR2: SNHLY, FYNNEI. This CDR3 is built from 13 residues. CDR3 amino acids: CASQGRSSYEQYF. Here the CDR3 DNA reads TGTGCCAGCCAGGGTCGTAGTTCCTACGAGCAGTACTTC.

V is TRBV5-4 and J is TRBJ2-5; D perhaps matches TRBD2 (6 bases). V was cut by 4 bases and J by 1 base, with 11 bases left in between. The germline V gene encodes CDR1 SGHNT and CDR2 YYREEE (reference sequence). The CDR3 sequence is 14 residues long. The CDR3 is CASSPAGIQETQYF. CDR3 sequence (DNA): TGTGCCAGCAGCCCCGCGGGGATCCAAGAGACCCAGTACTTC.

This chain links TRBV7-9 with TRBJ2-1, with 9 bases that match TRBD2. Trimming took 6 bases from V and 9 from J; bases not matched to a gene: 9. Germline CDR1 SEHNR, CDR2 FQNEAQ (reference sequence). This CDR3 is built from 14 residues. The CDR3 coding sequence is TGTGCCAGCAGGATGGCGGGGGGGGTGGGTGAGCAGTTCTTC. Residues: CASRMAGGVGEQFF.